These 8 T cell receptor beta chains originate from one sample sequenced in a study of blood T cell repertoires in COVID-19. Method: immunoSEQ multiplex PCR; TCRdb's copy keeps in-frame clones and lacks some. Of more than 200,000 clones listed, 65% to 85% are singletons. The material sequenced was peripheral blood. The receptors here all came from a middle-aged man with acute or convalescent COVID-19.

This rearrangement joins TRBV19 to TRBJ1-2; TRBD1 might be the D (5 bases). CDR3 length: 13 residues. Looked up from germline, CDR1 is LNHDA and CDR2 is SQIVND (reference sequence). V lost 5 bases to trimming and J lost 6 bases, with 13 bases between them. CDR3 coding DNA: TGTGCCAGTAGTCCCAGGGTCTTGGATGGCTACACCTTC. Its protein product is CASSPRVLDGYTF.

The chain combines TRBV6-2 or TRBV6-3 with TRBJ1-4; D is uncertain. Germline CDR1 and CDR2: MNHEY and SVGEGT. CDR3 length: 14 amino acids. V lost 5 bases, J lost 8 bases, and 15 bases lay in between. CDR3 in DNA: TGTGCCAGCAGTACGGACCCGGGAGGAGAAAAACTGTTTTTT. This sequence encodes CASSTDPGGEKLFF.

The chain carries TRBV24-1 and TRBJ2-1; 7 bases agree with TRBD2. The V gene end was trimmed by 9 bases and the J gene end by 8 bases; junction bases not matched to a gene: 18. The CDR3 has 16 residues. CDR1 is KGHDR and CDR2 is SFDVKD in the germline V gene. CDR3 protein: CATSGGSLSGGDEQFF. The CDR3 DNA reads TGTGCCACCTCGGGCGGGAGTCTTTCGGGTGGGGATGAGCAGTTCTTC.

The rearrangement links TRBV3-1 (or the pseudogene TRBV3-2) to TRBJ1-2, with TRBD1 identical over 9 bases. Germline CDR1 LGHDT, CDR2 YNNKEL (reference sequence). CDR3 size: 15 residues. J was trimmed by 0 bases and V by 3 bases; bases with no gene match: 2. In nucleotides, the CDR3 is TGTGCCAGCAGCCAGTGGGACAGGGCTAACTATGGCTACACCTTC. Translating gives CASSQWDRANYGYTF.

This clone was recorded a few times. This chain connects TRBV28 to TRBJ1-6, with D possibly matching TRBD1 (5 bases). V was trimmed by 6 bases and J by 10 bases, leaving 13 bases between them. In germline, CDR1 is MDHEN, CDR2 SYDVKM. This CDR3 is 13 amino acids long. The CDR3 protein is CASRTRARSPLHF. CDR3 bases: TGTGCCAGCAGGACCAGGGCCCGGTCACCCCTCCACTTT.

A few counts support this clone. The rearrangement links TRBV4-2 to TRBJ2-1; TRBD2 might be the D (5 bases). V was cut by 0 bases and J by 7 bases, with 10 bases left in between. The CDR3 runs 14 residues. Germline V CDR1 and CDR2: LGHNA, YNFKEQ. CDR3 loop: CASSQELVGNEQFF. DNA for the CDR3: TGTGCCAGCAGCCAAGAACTAGTAGGGAATGAGCAGTTCTTC.

V and J are TRBV10-3 and TRBJ2-5, with D perhaps TRBD2 (5 bases). The CDR3 extends over 13 amino acids. Trimming removed 2 bases from V and 3 bases from J, with 7 bases in between. Germline V gene sequence: CDR1 ENHRY, CDR2 SYGVKD. The CDR3 DNA reads as TGTGCCATCAGTGAGGGAGCGGAAGAGACCCAGTACTTC. This codes for CAISEGAEETQYF.

The chain employs TRBV19 and TRBJ1-1, with D unclear. Trimming took 7 bases from V and 6 from J, leaving 15 bases between them. The length of the CDR3 is 13 residues. Germline loops: CDR1 LNHDA, CDR2 SQIVND (reference sequence). CDR3 in DNA: TGTGCCAGTACCGAAACCGGTCGTTCTGAAGCTTTCTTT. This gives the protein CASTETGRSEAFF.